The 13 T cell receptor beta chains below come from one sample, sequenced in a study of blood T cell repertoires in COVID-19. TCRdb's table, derived via immunoSEQ multiplex PCR, lists solely in-frame clones and lacks some. Of more than 85,000 clones detected, 87% appear once; the ten largest clones hold 4% to 5%. The sample comprised peripheral blood. All receptors come from a man aged 65 to 79 with acute or convalescent COVID-19.

This chain uses TRBV4-1 with TRBJ1-5, with D perhaps TRBD1 (5 bases). V was cut by 6 bases and J by 0 bases, with 12 bases left in between. CDR1 is MGHRA, CDR2 YSYEKL, per germline. The CDR3 extends over 15 amino acids. The CDR3, as DNA: TGCGCCAGCAGACCGACAGTCAATAGCAATCAGCCCCAGCATTTT. Translation gives CASRPTVNSNQPQHF.

The rearrangement links TRBV4-2 to TRBJ1-3; tentatively, D is TRBD1 (6 bases). CDR1 is LGHNA and CDR2 is YNFKEQ in the germline V gene. CDR3 length: 18 residues. V was clipped by 0 bases and J by 0 bases, with 15 bases between them. CDR3 bases: TGTGCCAGCAGCCAAGACCCCGTGACAGGCACCTCTGGAAACACCATATATTTT. Amino acids: CASSQDPVTGTSGNTIYF.

This sequence joins TRBV7-3 and TRBJ1-2; no definite D call. Trimming took 1 base from V and 2 from J, leaving 8 bases between them. Germline V gene sequence: CDR1 SGHTA, CDR2 FQGTGA. The CDR3 consists of 14 residues. As DNA, the CDR3 is TGTGCCAGCAGCTTAATAGGAGGGAACTATGGCTACACCTTC. It codes for CASSLIGGNYGYTF.

This clone has only one observation. V and J are TRBV2 and TRBJ2-7; 8 bases agree with TRBD1. Germline-derived CDR1 and CDR2 are SNHLY and FYNNEI. J lost 2 bases, V lost 10 bases, and 4 bases had no gene match. The CDR3 has 12 amino acids. The CDR3 protein is CANRDRTYEQYF. The CDR3 region has the DNA TGTGCCAACCGGGACAGGACCTACGAGCAGTACTTC.

In nucleotides, the CDR3 is TGCGCCAGCAGCTTCGGAGGGGCGGCGGGGGACACTGAAGCTTTCTTT. It encodes CASSFGGAAGDTEAFF. This chain joins TRBV5-1 and TRBJ1-1; maybe TRBD1 (5 bases). Trimming took 2 bases from V and 3 from J, leaving 17 bases between them. This CDR3 region has 16 residues. Germline-derived CDR1 and CDR2 are SGHRS and YFSETQ.

The chain couples TRBV6-6 to TRBJ1-1; D perhaps matches TRBD1 (5 bases). V was pared by 4 bases and J by 5 bases, with 20 bases between. The CDR3 loop spans 16 amino acids. The V gene's germline CDR1 is MNHNY and CDR2 SVGAGI (reference sequence). The CDR3 coding sequence is TGTGCCAGCAGTTCTTCTGGCGGGACGTCTGGGACTGAAGCTTTCTTT. It yields the protein CASSSSGGTSGTEAFF.

This clone was detected only a few times. This chain joins TRBV11-2 and TRBJ2-2, with 7 bases matching TRBD2. Germline V lookup: CDR1 SGHAT, CDR2 FQNNGV. This CDR3 spans 16 amino acids. J gave up 6 bases and V 5 bases, and 12 bases lay outside the gene matches. The CDR3 loop reads CASSALRGTPAGELFF. The CDR3 DNA follows: TGTGCCAGCAGCGCCTTGCGGGGGACTCCAGCCGGGGAGCTGTTTTTT.

The rearrangement links TRBV28 to TRBJ1-2, with D unresolved. CDR3 length: 12 residues. The germline CDR1 and CDR2 sequences are MDHEN and SYDVKM. Trimming shortened V by 2 bases and J by 7 bases, and 8 bases separated the two germline ends. The CDR3 DNA follows: TGTGCCAGCAGTTTAAAGAGTTTTGGCTACACCTTC. This sequence encodes CASSLKSFGYTF.

The rearrangement links TRBV7-8 to TRBJ1-2; TRBD1 agrees at 8 bases. Germline CDR1 is SGHVS and CDR2 is FQNEAQ. CDR3 length: 15 residues. V was clipped by 2 bases and J by 4 bases; unmatched bases: 6. CDR3 in amino acids: CASSLIQGASYGYTF. Here the CDR3 DNA reads TGTGCCAGCAGCTTAATCCAGGGGGCTAGCTATGGCTACACCTTC.

This clone was found a few times. This rearrangement joins TRBV30 to TRBJ1-5; D unclear. The CDR3 is 12 amino acids. Trimming stripped 3 bases from V and 7 bases from J, with 10 bases between. CDR1 is GTSNPN and CDR2 is SVGIG in the germline V gene (reference sequence). The DNA of the CDR3 is TGTGCCTGGAGGGTAGGCGGGCAGCCCCAGCATTTT. Residues: CAWRVGGQPQHF.

This chain joins TRBV19 and TRBJ1-4; D is uncertain. The ends were cut back, 7 bases at V and 7 bases at J, with 16 bases in the middle. The germline gives CDR1 LNHDA, CDR2 SQIVND (reference sequence). The CDR3 is 14 amino acids. This CDR3 reads CASTPARVGEKLFF. The CDR3 DNA follows: TGTGCCAGTACCCCGGCGAGGGTAGGTGAAAAACTGTTTTTT.

The chain has TRBV2 and TRBJ1-5; possibly TRBD1 for D (6 bases). The CDR3 totals 14 residues. Germline lookup yields CDR1 SNHLY and CDR2 FYNNEI. The V gene lost 8 bases and the J gene lost 4 bases, with 15 bases spanning the gap. This CDR3 is CASGYGRGNQPQHF. The CDR3 nucleotides read TGTGCCAGCGGTTACGGCAGGGGAAATCAGCCCCAGCATTTT.

V usage is TRBV10-2 and J usage is TRBJ2-7; no definite D call. With 6 bases removed from V and 0 bases from J, the gap between germline ends came to 12 bases. The CDR3 runs to 14 residues. CDR1 is WSHSY and CDR2 is SAAADI in the germline V gene. The CDR3 DNA is TGCGCCAGCAGCGCAGGTTATCTCTCCTACGAGCAGTACTTC. Protein product: CASSAGYLSYEQYF.